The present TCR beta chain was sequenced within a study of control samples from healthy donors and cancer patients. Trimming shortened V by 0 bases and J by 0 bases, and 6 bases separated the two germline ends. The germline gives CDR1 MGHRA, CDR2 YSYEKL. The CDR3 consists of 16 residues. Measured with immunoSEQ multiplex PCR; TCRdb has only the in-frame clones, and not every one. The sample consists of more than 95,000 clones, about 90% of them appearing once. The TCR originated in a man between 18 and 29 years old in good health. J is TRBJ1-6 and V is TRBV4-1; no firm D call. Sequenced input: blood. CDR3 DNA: TGCGCCAGCAGCCAAGATCTGAGCTCCTATAATTCACCCCTCCACTTT. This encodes CASSQDLSSYNSPLHF.